Presented here are 3 T cell receptor beta chains from one specimen sequenced in a study of post-analysis software for immune sequencing data. Study-level points and caveats: With TRBV5-6, TRBV5-1 and TRBV20-1 included, about 5 TRBV segments were more frequent in patients than in controls.

Sequencing libraries made from TCR beta cDNA carried unique molecular identifiers. One entry per CDR3 protein, called by TCRdb with MiXCR from the PCR reads. This sample has roughly 540,000 distinct CDR3 sequences, with approximately 31% found just once. Antigens for these TCRs are unknown. Material for sequencing was blood. These receptors were collected from a girl aged 2 to 17 with multiple sclerosis.

This clonotype was picked up a small number of times. The V gene is TRBV12-3 or TRBV12-4, the J gene TRBJ1-2; D may be TRBD1 (5 bases). V was pared by 7 bases and J by 7 bases, with 16 bases between. CDR3 length equals 13 residues. Here the CDR3 DNA reads TGTGCCAGCACCCAGACAGCCCCATTTGGCTACACCTTC. It codes for CASTQTAPFGYTF.

The rearrangement links TRBV5-1 to TRBJ2-1; TRBD2 might be the D (6 bases). V lost 5 bases, J lost 5 bases, and 17 bases lay in between. Germline lookup yields CDR1 SGHRS and CDR2 YFSETQ. This CDR3 is 15 amino acids long. CDR3 nucleotides: TGCGCCAGCAGGGCGGGACTCAGGGTCGACAATGAGCAGTTCTTC. It codes for CASRAGLRVDNEQFF.

This clonotype was observed a few times. This chain connects TRBV5-1 to TRBJ2-1; the match to TRBD2 covers 10 bases. V trimming: 5 bases; J trimming: 7 bases; junction bases outside the gene matches: 15. Germline V gene lookup returns CDR1 SGHRS and CDR2 YFSETQ. The CDR3 extends over 17 amino acids. CDR3 region: CASSSRPLAGETNEQFF. CDR3 nucleotide sequence: TGCGCCAGCAGTTCGCGCCCCCTAGCGGGGGAGACTAATGAGCAGTTCTTC.